The 24 T cell receptor beta chains listed next were all sequenced from one sample in a study of T cell responses to AZD1222 COVID-19 vaccine listed by TCRdb under 2021. Libraries were prepared through the immunoSEQ multiplex PCR assay. This is the immuneACCESS table as TCRdb keeps it, with only in-frame sequences that have V and J called. A part of the clones is gone; compared with another copy, unresolved V genes explain less than half, and the rest is unexplained. In all, the sample holds tens of thousands of clones, and over 60% of those were seen once. Clones ranked in the top ten supply 3.5% to 5% of the sample. This sample's time point label indicates: baseline before first vaccination. Sequenced material: peripheral blood, taken on day 0 of AZD1222 vaccination. The origin of the receptors is an adult in good health.

The chain uses TRBV7-2 and TRBJ1-3; weak D call: TRBD1 (5 bases). The germline CDR1 and CDR2 sequences are SGHTA and FQGNSA. This CDR3 has 19 amino acids. V lost 5 bases and J 4 bases, leaving 27 bases between the germline ends. For the CDR3, the DNA is TGTGCCAGCAGCCTTTTTGGCGGGGGTCAAACGCAGGTCGGAAACACCATATATTTT. Translated, it gives CASSLFGGGQTQVGNTIYF.

Only a few counts were recorded for this clone. V and J are TRBV9 and TRBJ2-7, with D possibly TRBD2 on 6 matching bases. CDR3 size: 15 residues. With 2 bases removed from V and 5 bases from J, the gap between germline ends came to 17 bases. Germline V gene sequence: CDR1 SGDLS, CDR2 YYNGEE. The CDR3 sequence: CASSVSGRTSDEQYF. The CDR3 coding sequence is TGTGCCAGCAGCGTTAGTGGGAGGACCTCGGACGAGCAGTACTTC.

The genes are TRBV7-6 and TRBJ2-2, with D unclear. Germline V lookup: CDR1 SGHVS, CDR2 FNYEAQ. The V end lost 0 bases, the J end lost 3 bases, and 5 bases lay between the germline ends. CDR3 length equals 14 residues. DNA for the CDR3: TGTGCCAGCAGCTTAGCGACGTACACCGGGGAGCTGTTTTTT. Amino acids: CASSLATYTGELFF.

This chain links TRBV9 with TRBJ2-5, with D unclear. The V and J ends lost 0 bases and 1 base respectively, with 10 bases between them. Germline CDR1 and CDR2: SGDLS and YYNGEE. CDR3 length equals 15 residues. This CDR3 reads CASSVASGVQETQYF. The CDR3 DNA sequence: TGTGCCAGCAGCGTAGCTAGTGGGGTCCAAGAGACCCAGTACTTC.

This chain uses TRBV11-3 with TRBJ2-3; 14 nucleotides agree with TRBD2. The junction had 3 bases not matched to a gene; V was cut back by 5 bases and J by 2 bases. The CDR3 is 16 amino acids. Germline lookup yields CDR1 SGHNT and CDR2 YENEEA. CDR3 in DNA: TGTGCCAGCAGCAAGGGACTAGCGGGGGACACAGATACGCAGTATTTT. This translates into CASSKGLAGDTDTQYF.

V and J are TRBV24-1 and TRBJ2-3; D is unclear. The CDR3 is 16 residues long. Germline CDR1 and CDR2: KGHDR and SFDVKD. V dropped 4 bases and J dropped 2 bases, with 15 bases sitting between them. The CDR3 region has the DNA TGTGCCACCAGTGAACCTGGACCTCGACTCACAGATACGCAGTATTTT. It codes for CATSEPGPRLTDTQYF.

This clone has just a few counts. CDR3 coding DNA: TGTGCCAGCAGGCTCAACCAGGGCGGAGGCACTGAAGCTTTCTTT. Encoded protein: CASRLNQGGGTEAFF. V gene TRBV27 combines with J gene TRBJ1-1, with D perhaps TRBD1 (5 bases). Trimming stripped 6 bases from V and 4 bases from J, with 18 bases between. CDR3 size: 15 residues. The germline V gene has CDR1 MNHEY and CDR2 SMNVEV (reference sequence).

The genes are TRBV7-9 and TRBJ2-2; 7 nucleotides line up with TRBD1. The CDR3 totals 15 residues. Germline V CDR1 and CDR2: SEHNR, FQNEAQ (reference sequence). In DNA form, the CDR3 reads TGTGCGTCAGAAGTCTCGGGACAGCGTACCGGGGAGCTGTTTTTT. As protein: CASEVSGQRTGELFF.

This clone was observed a few times. V is TRBV20-1 and J is TRBJ2-1; D might be TRBD1 (6 bases). Trimming cost V 2 bases and J 13 bases, with 12 bases left between them. Germline loops: CDR1 DFQATT, CDR2 SNEGSKA (reference sequence). CDR3 size: 11 residues. The CDR3 coding sequence is TGCAGTGCTAGACCCGGGACACTCCAGTTCTTC. This sequence encodes CSARPGTLQFF.

The CDR3 bases are TGTGCCAGCAGTCCAAATTGGAGTGAGCAGTTCTTC. Translated: CASSPNWSEQFF. The J gene is TRBJ2-1, the V gene TRBV12-3 or TRBV12-4, with unresolved D. V lost 5 bases and J lost 9, with 11 bases in between. The CDR3 runs 12 residues.

DNA of the CDR3: TGTGCCAGCAGCACTGGGGACAGGCGCTCTGGAAACACCATATATTTT. This gives the protein CASSTGDRRSGNTIYF. The chain uses TRBV11-2 and TRBJ1-3; TRBD1 agrees at 8 bases. J gave up 0 bases and V 5 bases, and 6 bases lay outside the gene matches. The length of the CDR3 is 16 residues. Germline CDR1 is SGHAT and CDR2 is FQNNGV. The variable domain in full, completed from reference TRBV11-2 and TRBJ1-3, reads EAGVAQSPRYKIIEKRQSVAFWCNPISGHATLYWYQQILGQGPKLLIQFQNNGVVDDSQLPKDRFSAERLKGVDSTLKIQPAKLEDSAVYLCASSTGDRRSGNTIYFGEGSWLTVV.

The V and J genes are TRBV11-2 and TRBJ1-1; D unresolved. The CDR3 has 13 residues. The germline V gene has CDR1 SGHAT and CDR2 FQNNGV. Trimming cost V 3 bases and J 0 bases, with 5 bases left between them. CDR3 sequence: CASSFQVNTEAFF. CDR3 in DNA: TGTGCCAGCAGCTTTCAAGTGAACACTGAAGCTTTCTTT.

The V gene is TRBV6-6, the J gene TRBJ1-2; TRBD1 aligns across 9 bases. J gave up 2 bases and V 5 bases, and 12 bases lay outside the gene matches. The germline CDR1 and CDR2 sequences are MNHNY and SVGAGI (reference sequence). The CDR3 contains 17 residues. The CDR3 bases are TGTGCCAGCAGTCCCGGGACAGGGAAGGGGAAAAACTATGGCTACACCTTC. Translating gives CASSPGTGKGKNYGYTF.

This sequence joins TRBV28 and TRBJ1-1; 8 nucleotides agree with TRBD1. V lost 6 bases, J lost 0 bases, and 15 bases stayed unmatched. CDR3 length: 18 amino acids. The germline CDR1 and CDR2 sequences are MDHEN and SYDVKM. The CDR3 DNA reads TGTGCCAGCAGCCCAGCGGGACAGGATCCTTCCATGAACACTGAAGCTTTCTTT. Its protein is CASSPAGQDPSMNTEAFF.

This clone was seen a few times. V gene TRBV5-1 combines with J gene TRBJ1-2, with 7 bases matching TRBD1. V shed 4 bases and J 4 bases; nucleotides not matched to a gene: 4. CDR3 size: 13 residues. Per germline, CDR1 SGHRS and CDR2 YFSETQ. The CDR3 coding sequence is TGCGCCAGCAGCGCCGGGGACAGCTATGGCTACACCTTC. Its translation: CASSAGDSYGYTF.

The chain carries TRBV5-5 and TRBJ2-7, with 9 bases matching TRBD1. The germline V gene has CDR1 SGHKS and CDR2 YYEKEE (reference sequence). The CDR3 runs to 16 residues. The J segment lost 3 bases and the V segment lost 1 base, leaving 8 bases of the junction unmatched. This CDR3 is CASSLNWDRVGYEQYF. The CDR3 DNA follows: TGTGCCAGCAGCTTGAACTGGGACAGGGTGGGCTACGAGCAGTACTTC.

V usage is TRBV9 and J usage is TRBJ1-2, with D unresolved. Trimming pared 0 bases from V and 3 bases from J, leaving 6 bases between. Germline V lookup: CDR1 SGDLS, CDR2 YYNGEE. The CDR3 consists of 13 residues. The CDR3 DNA is TGTGCCAGCAGCGTAGGGATGGACTATGGCTACACCTTC. It translates to CASSVGMDYGYTF.

This chain joins TRBV6-5 and TRBJ1-2, with D possibly matching TRBD1 (5 bases). The V and J ends lost 0 bases and 6 bases respectively, with 14 bases between them. Germline assignment: CDR1 MNHEY and CDR2 SVGAGI. The CDR3 is 15 residues long. CDR3 residues: CASSYSWDGFDGYTF. CDR3 sequence (DNA): TGTGCCAGCAGTTACTCGTGGGACGGATTCGATGGCTACACCTTC.

The chain couples TRBV6-5 to TRBJ1-1; D may be TRBD1 (5 bases). Germline CDR1 and CDR2: MNHEY and SVGAGI. The CDR3 consists of 14 residues. V shed 7 bases and J shed 0 bases, with 12 bases lying between them. Here the CDR3 reads CASIGVRVNTEAFF. The CDR3, as DNA: TGTGCCAGCATCGGAGTCAGGGTGAACACTGAAGCTTTCTTT.

This rearrangement joins TRBV9 to TRBJ2-7; a weak D match, TRBD2 (6 bases). CDR1 and CDR2 from the germline V gene are SGDLS and YYNGEE. The CDR3 sequence is 13 residues long. V dropped 0 bases and J dropped 5 bases, with 9 bases sitting between them. The DNA of the CDR3 is TGTGCCAGCAGCGTAGAAGGAGGGGACGAGCAGTACTTC. Its translation is CASSVEGGDEQYF.

By its share, this clone is medium-sized. V and J are TRBV2 and TRBJ2-5; D remains ambiguous. The length of the CDR3 is 12 residues. Germline assignment: CDR1 SNHLY and CDR2 FYNNEI. Trimming removed 4 bases at V and 5 bases at J, with 8 bases between. CDR3 DNA: TGTGCCAGCAGTGGGGCCGTTGAGACCCAGTACTTC. It codes for CASSGAVETQYF.

The chain uses TRBV24-1 and TRBJ2-5; maybe TRBD1 (7 bases). Between the trimmed V and J ends, which lost 3 bases and 2 bases, there was a span of 15 bases. Germline-derived CDR1 and CDR2 are KGHDR and SFDVKD. The CDR3 sequence is 16 residues long. The CDR3 region is CATSDPGQAGQETQYF. The CDR3 DNA sequence: TGTGCCACCAGTGATCCCGGACAGGCGGGACAAGAGACCCAGTACTTC.

This clone was seen more than once but under ten times. This chain joins TRBV29-1 and TRBJ1-1, with a tentative D call TRBD1 (6 bases). The CDR3 sequence is 13 residues long. V lost 6 bases and J lost 1, with 12 bases in between. Germline V gene lookup returns CDR1 SQVTM and CDR2 ANQGSEA. The CDR3 DNA reads TGCAGCGTGCGAGGGGACACGAACACTGAAGCTTTCTTT. Protein: CSVRGDTNTEAFF. Using reference TRBV29-1 and TRBJ1-1 for the parts outside the CDR3, the full variable domain is SAVISQKPSRDICQRGTSLTIQCQVDSQVTMMFWYRQQPGQSLTLIATANQGSEATYESGFVIDKFPISRPNLTFSTLTVSNMSPEDSSIYLCSVRGDTNTEAFFGQGTRLTVV.

The chain carries TRBV4-3 and TRBJ1-2, with no clear D. The CDR3 has 15 residues. V dropped 1 base and J dropped 5 bases, with 14 bases sitting between them. Germline V gives CDR1 LGHNA, CDR2 YSLEER. The CDR3 reads CASSQAAAPRYGYTF. The CDR3 bases are TGCGCCAGCAGCCAAGCAGCAGCCCCACGGTATGGCTACACCTTC.